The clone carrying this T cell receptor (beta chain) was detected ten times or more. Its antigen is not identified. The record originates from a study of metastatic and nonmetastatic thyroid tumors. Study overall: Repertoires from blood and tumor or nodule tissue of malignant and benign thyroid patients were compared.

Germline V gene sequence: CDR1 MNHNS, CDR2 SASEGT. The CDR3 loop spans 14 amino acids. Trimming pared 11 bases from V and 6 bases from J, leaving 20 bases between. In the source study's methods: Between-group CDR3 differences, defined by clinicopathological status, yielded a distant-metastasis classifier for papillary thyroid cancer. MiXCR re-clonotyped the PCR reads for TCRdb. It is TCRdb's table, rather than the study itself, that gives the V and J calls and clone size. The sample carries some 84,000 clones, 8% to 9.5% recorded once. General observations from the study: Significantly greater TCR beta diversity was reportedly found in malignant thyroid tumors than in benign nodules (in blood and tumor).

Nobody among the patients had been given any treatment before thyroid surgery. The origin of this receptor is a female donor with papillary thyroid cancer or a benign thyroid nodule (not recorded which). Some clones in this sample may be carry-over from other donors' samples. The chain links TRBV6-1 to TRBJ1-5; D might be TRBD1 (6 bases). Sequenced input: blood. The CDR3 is CAAYFPTGTQPQHF. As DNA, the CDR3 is TGTGCCGCCTATTTTCCGACAGGTACTCAGCCCCAGCATTTT.